This T cell receptor beta chain was recorded in a study of blood T cell repertoires in COVID-19. In the study overall: Nucleic acid was either cDNA or gDNA, and it came from T cells, B-cell-depleted T cells, or PBMCs.

In the study's own analysis: Amplified reference gene primers provided the basis for estimating nucleated cell counts. TCRdb's table, derived via immunoSEQ multiplex PCR, lists solely in-frame clones and lacks some. That table furnishes V, J and clone size, whereas the DNA furnished D and trimming. The table lists about 180,000 clones, around 82% of them singletons. From germline, CDR1 is LGHDT and CDR2 YNNKEL (reference sequence). Losses at the gene ends were 0 bases for V and 2 bases for J; bases not matched to a gene: 13. This CDR3 has 19 amino acids. Input material: peripheral blood. The chain employs TRBV3-1 (or the pseudogene TRBV3-2) and TRBJ2-7, with 10 bases matching TRBD2. The clonotype comes from an elderly woman with acute or convalescent COVID-19. CDR3 amino acids: CASSQDSGGWTSGPYEQYF. The CDR3, as DNA: TGTGCCAGCAGCCAAGATTCGGGGGGGTGGACTAGCGGTCCCTACGAGCAGTACTTC.